This is a list of T cell receptor beta chains from one sample in a study of cytomegalovirus exposure and HLA in healthy donors. The data were produced by immunoSEQ multiplex PCR, yet TCRdb's version contains in-frame clones alone and is incomplete. The data show under 200,000 clones, about 70% seen once. Sequencing was carried out using PBMCs. Receptor source: a woman in her thirties in good health and CMV-seronegative. CDR3s include the opening cysteine and the closing phenylalanine or tryptophan. D genes are given only for firm matches. The size of a clone is reported for some rows only, either as once, few or many, or as a class for expanded clones.

D gene	V gene	J gene	clone size	CDR3 protein	CDR3 DNA
TRBD1	TRBV5-1	TRBJ2-7	.	CASSWGTGGSYEQYF	TGCGCCAGCAGCTGGGGGACAGGGGGTAGCTACGAGCAGTACTTC
TRBD2	TRBV10-1	TRBJ2-7	.	CASRWGAGDYEQYF	TGCGCCAGCCGATGGGGAGCGGGAGACTACGAGCAGTACTTC
TRBD2	TRBV27	TRBJ2-7	.	CASMPRLAASYEQYF	TGTGCCAGCATGCCGAGACTAGCGGCTTCCTACGAGCAGTACTTC
TRBD1	TRBV6-5	TRBJ1-2	.	CASSYSYRGGGYTF	TGTGCCAGCAGTTACTCTTACAGGGGGGGTGGCTACACCTTC
.	TRBV28	TRBJ1-5	.	CASSFRGRGMNQPQHF	TGTGCCAGCAGTTTTCGAGGGCGAGGGATGAATCAGCCCCAGCATTTT
.	TRBV29-1	TRBJ2-2	.	CSVEPTAGELFF	TGCAGCGTTGAACCAACTGCCGGGGAGCTGTTTTTT
.	TRBV2	TRBJ2-2	once	CASRRSAGATGELFF	TGTGCCAGCAGGCGTTCGGCGGGGGCGACCGGGGAGCTGTTTTTT
TRBD1	TRBV5-1	TRBJ1-2	.	CASSSTGGGGYTF	TGCGCCAGCAGCTCTACAGGGGGCGGTGGCTACACCTTC
TRBD2	TRBV7-2	TRBJ2-7	.	CASSLAGLVSYEQYF	TGTGCCAGCAGCTTAGCGGGACTAGTTTCGTACGAGCAGTACTTC
.	TRBV6-1	TRBJ2-5	.	CASSEAMGELVQETQYF	TGTGCCAGCAGTGAAGCTATGGGAGAGCTGGTGCAAGAGACCCAGTACTTC
.	TRBV4-1	TRBJ2-7	.	CASSQDRGYEQYF	TGCGCCAGCAGCCAAGACCGGGGCTACGAGCAGTACTTC
TRBD2	TRBV9	TRBJ2-7	.	CASSAQSGRGYEQYF	TGTGCCAGCAGCGCCCAGAGCGGGAGAGGGTACGAGCAGTACTTC
.	TRBV4-3	TRBJ2-4	.	CASSQDRTNLAHIQYF	TGCGCCAGCAGCCAAGATCGCACTAACCTCGCCCACATTCAGTACTTC
.	TRBV5-3	TRBJ2-7	.	CASSLEAGQTYEQYF	TGTGCCAGCAGCTTGGAGGCGGGACAGACCTACGAGCAGTACTTC
.	TRBV7-9	TRBJ1-4	.	CASSPRLGLVKWTGEKLFF	TGTGCCAGCAGCCCCAGGTTGGGACTAGTTAAATGGACCGGAGAAAAACTGTTTTTT
TRBD1	TRBV10-3	TRBJ1-1	.	CAISGYRQGTIGTEAFF	TGTGCCATCAGTGGGTATCGACAGGGCACTATCGGGACTGAAGCTTTCTTT
TRBD2	TRBV6-4	TRBJ2-1	.	CASSDLGASGGNEQFF	TGTGCCAGCAGTGATCTTGGGGCTAGCGGGGGCAATGAGCAGTTCTTC
.	TRBV27	TRBJ1-4	.	CASSLRWARTREKLFF	TGTGCCAGCAGTTTAAGGTGGGCGAGAACCCGTGAAAAACTGTTTTTT
.	TRBV27	TRBJ1-5	.	CASAGGPGNQPQHF	TGTGCCAGCGCCGGCGGGCCGGGCAACCAGCCCCAGCATTTT
TRBD1	TRBV18	TRBJ2-7	.	CASSADRYEQYF	TGTGCCAGCTCAGCGGACAGGTACGAGCAGTACTTC
.	TRBV12-5	TRBJ2-1	.	CASGGGGVYNEQFF	TGTGCTAGTGGCGGAGGTGGGGTCTACAATGAGCAGTTCTTC
TRBD2	TRBV27	TRBJ2-2	few	CASSFSAGAGELFF	TGTGCCAGCAGTTTTTCCGCGGGGGCCGGGGAGCTGTTTTTT
TRBD2	TRBV7-9	TRBJ2-1	.	CASSKPASGRAVYNEQFF	TGTGCCAGCAGCAAGCCAGCGAGCGGGAGGGCCGTCTACAATGAGCAGTTCTTC
TRBD1	TRBV7-2	TRBJ1-1	.	CASSFQTGRTEAFF	TGTGCCAGCAGCTTTCAGACAGGGAGAACTGAAGCTTTCTTT
.	TRBV11-2	TRBJ2-7	.	CASSLELAESEQYF	TGTGCCAGCAGCTTAGAGCTGGCAGAAAGCGAGCAGTACTTC
.	TRBV2	TRBJ2-1	.	CASHRYEADNEQFF	TGTGCCAGCCACAGATATGAAGCTGACAATGAGCAGTTCTTC
.	TRBV5-1	TRBJ1-2	.	CASSPGGAHYGYTF	TGCGCCAGCAGCCCCGGGGGGGCCCACTATGGCTACACCTTC
TRBD2	TRBV23-1	TRBJ2-2	.	CASSQSCRTSHTGELFF	TGCGCCAGCAGTCAATCGTGCCGGACTAGCCATACCGGGGAGCTGTTTTTT
.	TRBV7-9	TRBJ1-2	.	CSSSRTGVEDYGYTF	TGTTCCAGCAGCCGAACGGGGGTGGAGGACTATGGCTACACCTTC